The 29 T cell receptor beta chains presented below share a single source sample, sequenced in a study of T-cell memory formation after mild COVID-19. TCRdb reprocessed the 5' RACE reads via MiXCR and lists one record per CDR3 protein. The sample carries 560,000 or so distinct CDR3 sequences, 15% to 20% recorded once. Sequencing was carried out using PBMCs or a T cell subset sorted from them (not recorded which). The source of these receptors is an adult woman who had mild COVID-19 (a few samples of this study predate the infection). Cell type and time point are not known.

The table lists this clonotype with a few counts. The chain's CDR3 is CSAKGLAAYEQYF. CDR3 nucleotides: TGCAGTGCTAAGGGACTAGCGGCATACGAGCAGTACTTC. This chain links TRBV20-1 with TRBJ2-7; TRBD2 matches 11 bases. Germline CDR1 and CDR2: DFQATT and SNEGSKA (reference sequence). This CDR3 spans 13 amino acids. V trimming: 4 bases; J trimming: 4 bases; junction bases outside the gene matches: 3.

The chain uses TRBV14 and TRBJ1-2, with TRBD1 matching over 8 bases. The trim removed 4 bases at V and 6 bases at J, leaving 10 bases unmatched. This CDR3 spans 15 amino acids. From germline, CDR1 is SGHDN and CDR2 FVKESK. The CDR3: CASSRTPGQVHGYTF. The CDR3 coding sequence is TGTGCCAGCAGCCGGACCCCGGGACAGGTGCATGGCTACACCTTC.

This clonotype was observed a handful of times. This chain joins TRBV6-1 and TRBJ2-1, with D perhaps matching TRBD1 (5 bases). The CDR3 sequence is 11 residues long. Germline V gene sequence: CDR1 MNHNS, CDR2 SASEGT. V was pared by 3 bases and J by 12 bases, with 9 bases between. The CDR3 region has the DNA TGTGCCAGCAGTGACAGGGCCAGGCAGTTCTTC. Encoded protein: CASSDRARQFF.

V gene TRBV6-5 combines with J gene TRBJ1-2, with D possibly being TRBD1 (6 bases). Germline CDR1 is MNHEY and CDR2 is SVGAGI. V lost 6 bases and J 3 bases, leaving 8 bases between the germline ends. This CDR3 is built from 12 residues. This CDR3 is CASRTGYYGYTF. CDR3 coding DNA: TGTGCCAGCAGGACAGGCTACTATGGCTACACCTTC.

This clonotype was detected many times. This chain joins TRBV7-9 and TRBJ1-1; no firm D call. Germline CDR1 SEHNR, CDR2 FQNEAQ (reference sequence). The V end lost 4 bases, the J end lost 1 base, and 10 bases lay between the germline ends. This CDR3 has 14 amino acids. This CDR3 reads CASSSLGRNTEAFF. The CDR3 bases are TGTGCCAGCAGCTCCTTAGGGAGGAACACTGAAGCTTTCTTT.

The chain couples TRBV3-1 to TRBJ2-1, with D possibly matching TRBD1 (6 bases). This CDR3 has 15 residues. Trimming left V 2 bases short and J 2 bases short, with 10 bases between. Germline V lookup: CDR1 LGHDT, CDR2 YNNKEL (reference sequence). The CDR3 loop is CASSQPWDTYNEQFF. The CDR3 DNA reads as TGTGCCAGCAGCCAACCCTGGGACACCTACAATGAGCAGTTCTTC.

This clonotype was seen more than once but under ten times. CDR3 in DNA: TGTGCCAGCAGTGAATTGTCCCACAGGGGTTACCGGGGGACTGAAGCTTTCTTT. This translates into CASSELSHRGYRGTEAFF. The gene calls are TRBV25-1 and TRBJ1-1; 7 nucleotides line up with TRBD1. This CDR3 contains 18 residues. The germline V gene has CDR1 MGHDK and CDR2 SYGVNS. V lost 1 base and J lost 5; bases outside the gene matches: 16.

The chain joins TRBV5-4 to TRBJ2-7; 9 nucleotides agree with TRBD2. This CDR3 has 15 amino acids. From germline, CDR1 is SGHNT and CDR2 YYREEE (reference sequence). V trimming: 4 bases; J trimming: 1 base; junction bases outside the gene matches: 6. The CDR3 nucleotides are TGTGCCAGCAGCCTGGACAGCGGGGGGTCCTACGAGCAGTACTTC. Protein: CASSLDSGGSYEQYF.

This clonotype has just a few counts. The J gene is TRBJ2-5, the V gene TRBV3-1; D is tentatively TRBD1 or TRBD2 (6 bases each). The CDR3 runs 17 residues. Looked up from germline, CDR1 is LGHDT and CDR2 is YNNKEL (reference sequence). Between the trimmed V and J ends, which lost 1 base and 0 bases, there was a span of 15 bases. CDR3 sequence: CASSQGLGGRNQETQYF. The CDR3 DNA reads as TGTGCCAGCAGCCAAGGCTTAGGGGGGCGGAACCAAGAGACCCAGTACTTC.

This clonotype appeared many times. The V call is TRBV12-3 or TRBV12-4, the J call TRBJ2-7; D may be TRBD1 or TRBD2 (7 bases each). V lost 7 bases and J 2 bases, leaving 18 bases between the germline ends. The CDR3 runs to 15 residues. CDR3: CASMRGRGPPYEQYF. The CDR3 nucleotides read TGTGCCAGCATGAGAGGGAGGGGGCCCCCCTACGAGCAGTACTTC.

This clonotype has ten or more counts. V and J are TRBV10-3 and TRBJ2-5, with D possibly matching TRBD2 (6 bases). The CDR3 contains 14 residues. CDR1 ENHRY and CDR2 SYGVKD come from the germline V gene. Between the trimmed V and J ends, which lost 4 bases and 7 bases, there was a span of 16 bases. CDR3 DNA sequence: TGTGCCATCAGTGGTGATAGCGGCCAGGGGACCCAGTACTTC. Its translation is CAISGDSGQGTQYF.

The CDR3 DNA reads as TGTGCCATTAGACCCCCGCTCACCTATGGCTACACCTTC. It specifies CAIRPPLTYGYTF. The chain employs TRBV10-3 and TRBJ1-2; D gene ambiguous. Germline CDR1 ENHRY, CDR2 SYGVKD. The CDR3 length is 13 residues. V lost 9 bases to trimming and J lost 4 bases, with 15 bases between them.

This clonotype showed up just a few times. The chain employs TRBV30 and TRBJ2-5, with a tentative D call TRBD2 (6 bases). Germline loops: CDR1 GTSNPN, CDR2 SVGIG (reference sequence). This CDR3 has 13 residues. V was pared by 4 bases and J by 0 bases, with 9 bases between. The CDR3 loop reads CAWTTRNQETQYF. CDR3 bases: TGTGCCTGGACGACTAGAAACCAAGAGACCCAGTACTTC. Full variable domain (missing parts from reference TRBV30 and TRBJ2-5): SQTIHQWPATLVQPVGSPLSLECTVEGTSNPNLYWYRQAAGRGLQLLFYSVGIGQISSEVPQNLSASRPQDRQFILSSKKLLLSDSGFYLCAWTTRNQETQYFGPGTRLLVL.

V gene TRBV6-5 combines with J gene TRBJ1-5; D remains unclear. The CDR3 is 12 amino acids. Germline V gene sequence: CDR1 MNHEY, CDR2 SVGAGI. Trimming cost V 10 bases and J 4 bases, with 11 bases left between them. Here the CDR3 DNA reads TGTGCCACCCGGACGGGGAATCAGCCCCAGCATTTT. Translation gives CATRTGNQPQHF.

The table lists this clonotype with a few counts. V gene TRBV5-1 combines with J gene TRBJ2-7; 9 bases match TRBD1. The CDR3 loop spans 16 amino acids. V lost 0 bases to trimming and J lost 3 bases; unmatched junction nucleotides: 7. CDR1 and CDR2 from the germline V gene are SGHRS and YFSETQ. CDR3 protein: CASSLAGQGTLYEQYF. Written as DNA, the CDR3 is TGCGCCAGCAGCTTGGCCGGACAGGGGACACTCTACGAGCAGTACTTC.

CDR3 amino acids: CASSFVPQNTGELFF. The DNA for the CDR3 is TGTGCCAGCAGTTTTGTGCCCCAGAACACCGGGGAGCTGTTTTTT. The chain employs TRBV12-3 or TRBV12-4 and TRBJ2-2; unclear D gene. V lost 3 bases to trimming and J lost 1 base, with 9 bases between them. The length of the CDR3 is 15 residues.

This clonotype turned up a few times. This chain joins TRBV24-1 and TRBJ2-2, with 9 bases aligning to TRBD1. The J segment lost 0 bases and the V segment lost 5 bases, leaving 6 bases of the junction unmatched. This CDR3 is built from 17 residues. Germline V gene data show CDR1 as KGHDR and CDR2 as SFDVKD. The CDR3 bases are TGTGCCACCAGTGGTAGGGACAGGGCTCCGAACACCGGGGAGCTGTTTTTT. Amino acids: CATSGRDRAPNTGELFF.

This clonotype has ten or more counts. The rearrangement uses TRBV20-1 and TRBJ2-7, with TRBD1 identical over 7 bases. The CDR3 length is 12 residues. Germline-derived CDR1 and CDR2 are DFQATT and SNEGSKA (reference sequence). V was pared by 5 bases and J by 5 bases, with 6 bases of the junction left unmatched. CDR3: CSAGDSIHEQYF. CDR3 sequence (DNA): TGCAGTGCTGGGGACAGTATACACGAGCAGTACTTC.

The sample holds a few counts of this clonotype. The chain employs TRBV29-1 and TRBJ1-5; no firm D call. V shed 3 bases and J shed 7 bases, with 10 bases lying between them. This CDR3 comprises 12 residues. Per the germline V gene, CDR1 is SQVTM and CDR2 is ANQGSEA. The CDR3 here is CSVETVGQPQHF. CDR3 DNA sequence: TGCAGCGTTGAGACCGTAGGGCAGCCCCAGCATTTT.

V and J are TRBV12-3 or TRBV12-4 and TRBJ1-6, with 8 nucleotides matching TRBD1. V lost 6 bases and J lost 7; bases outside the gene matches: 5. CDR3 length: 14 residues. This CDR3 is CASSTGGENSPLHF. The CDR3 region has the DNA TGTGCCAGCAGCACAGGGGGGGAGAATTCACCCCTCCACTTT.

There are a few counts of this clonotype. The V and J genes are TRBV6-1 and TRBJ1-5, with D perhaps matching TRBD1 (6 bases). The CDR3 has 14 residues. Germline V gives CDR1 MNHNS, CDR2 SASEGT. Trimming left V 4 bases short and J 6 bases short, with 13 bases between. CDR3 residues: CASSGDTVLQPQHF. As DNA, the CDR3 is TGTGCCAGCAGTGGGGACACCGTCCTTCAGCCCCAGCATTTT.

There are a few counts of this clonotype. This sequence joins TRBV3-1 and TRBJ2-1; no clear D. The CDR3 length is 16 residues. V was trimmed by 1 base and J by 1 base, leaving 11 bases between them. CDR1 LGHDT and CDR2 YNNKEL come from the germline V gene (reference sequence). The CDR3 region is CASSQGWGRSYNEQFF. The CDR3, as DNA: TGTGCCAGCAGCCAAGGGTGGGGTAGGTCCTACAATGAGCAGTTCTTC.

This clonotype turned up a few times. The chain recombines TRBV5-4 with TRBJ2-1; 9 positions agree with TRBD1. The CDR3 has 13 amino acids. CDR1 and CDR2 from the germline V gene are SGHNT and YYREEE (reference sequence). After removal of 7 bases from V and 4 bases from J, the junction contained 3 bases not matched to a gene. CDR3 in DNA: TGTGCCAGCGCAGGACAGGGGTACAATGAGCAGTTCTTC. Its translation: CASAGQGYNEQFF.

This clonotype was found a few times. The rearrangement joins TRBV4-1 to TRBJ1-2; TRBD1 is a possible D gene (5 bases). Between the trimmed V and J ends, which lost 0 bases and 2 bases, there was a span of 16 bases. The CDR3 consists of 17 residues. The germline V gene has CDR1 MGHRA and CDR2 YSYEKL. Written as DNA, the CDR3 is TGCGCCAGCAGCCAAGAGGGAGGGGCCCTACCAAACTATGGCTACACCTTC. Its protein product is CASSQEGGALPNYGYTF.

This clonotype was detected a few times. The chain carries TRBV11-3 and TRBJ2-3; 11 nucleotides align to TRBD2. Germline assignment: CDR1 SGHNT and CDR2 YENEEA. V lost 3 bases and J lost 0; bases outside the gene matches: 11. The CDR3 spans 19 residues. The CDR3: CASSFRGPGTSGSTDTQYF. The CDR3 region has the DNA TGTGCCAGCAGCTTTCGGGGCCCTGGGACTAGCGGAAGCACAGATACGCAGTATTTT.

This clonotype was seen only a few times. This chain links TRBV7-9 with TRBJ2-1, with 11 bases identical to TRBD1. The CDR3 is 16 residues long. Germline CDR1 reads SEHNR; CDR2 reads FQNEAQ (reference sequence). Trimming at V came to 7 bases and at J to 0 bases, leaving 5 bases not matched to a gene. DNA for the CDR3: TGTGCCAGCACCCCGGGGACAGGGGGCTCCTACAATGAGCAGTTCTTC. This gives the protein CASTPGTGGSYNEQFF.

This clonotype was recorded at least ten times. The chain couples TRBV5-1 to TRBJ2-1; 7 positions match TRBD2. CDR3 length equals 15 residues. J gave up 4 bases and V 2 bases, and 6 bases lay outside the gene matches. Germline V lookup: CDR1 SGHRS, CDR2 YFSETQ. The CDR3 DNA sequence: TGCGCCAGCAGCTTTGGAGCGGGACTATACAATGAGCAGTTCTTC. Encoded protein: CASSFGAGLYNEQFF.

This clonotype was counted only a few times. The rearrangement uses TRBV18 and TRBJ2-5; 10 nucleotides align to TRBD2. Germline assignment: CDR1 KGHSH and CDR2 LQKENI. V was clipped by 0 bases and J by 5 bases; unmatched bases: 6. CDR3 length: 16 residues. The CDR3 sequence is CASSPPGLADSETQYF. As DNA, the CDR3 is TGTGCCAGCTCACCACCCGGACTAGCGGATAGTGAGACCCAGTACTTC.

The V call is TRBV12-3 or TRBV12-4, the J call TRBJ1-2; 7 bases are shared with TRBD1. The CDR3 is 15 amino acids. Trimming cost V 3 bases and J 8 bases; bases outside gene matches: 12. CDR3 sequence: CASSFGQARAGGYTF. As DNA, the CDR3 is TGTGCCAGCAGTTTTGGACAGGCTCGGGCCGGAGGCTACACCTTC.